The T cell receptor (beta chain) described here comes from a study of shared clonotypes between healthy human individuals. General observations from the study: Sharing across a handful of donors was seen in roughly 5.2% of naive CD4 clonotypes.

About this clone: The antigen remains unidentified.

Deep was the level at which the assay was run. TCRdb's copy holds only in-frame clones and misses some; the assay was immunoSEQ multiplex PCR. Found here are over a million clones, about 84% of them singletons; the top ten hold more than 0.5%. The CDR3 is 12 residues long. Germline loops: CDR1 SNHLY, CDR2 FYNNEI. V lost 6 bases, J lost 6 bases, and 3 bases stayed unmatched. The source material was memory CD4+ T cells from PBMCs. Subset denoted: CD45RA-negative fraction. This receptor was obtained from a man aged 18 to 29 in good health. Some clones in this sample may be carry-over from other donors' samples. The chain employs TRBV2 and TRBJ1-2; 8 nucleotides match TRBD1. The CDR3 nucleotides are TGTGCCAGCAGCTTACAGGGGGATGGCTACACCTTC. It translates to CASSLQGDGYTF.